The 20 T cell receptor beta chains in this list originate from one sample, sequenced in a study of beta chain features in type 1 diabetes. Since all of the isolated RNA was reverse transcribed, expressed TCRB transcripts were what got sequenced. The method was immunoSEQ multiplex PCR; TCRdb's version includes in-frame clones alone and lacks a portion of them. The table has about 240,000 clones, about 30% seen once. Source material: central memory CD4+ T cells from blood. The receptors here all came from a man aged 30-40 years in good health.

This chain joins TRBV29-1 and TRBJ1-2, with 11 bases that match TRBD1. V was clipped by 5 bases and J by 8 bases; unmatched bases: 4. Germline loops: CDR1 SQVTM, CDR2 ANQGSEA. This CDR3 has 12 residues. CDR3: CSVSDRGHGYTF. CDR3 nucleotides: TGCAGCGTTTCGGACAGGGGGCACGGCTACACCTTC.

The chain employs TRBV18 and TRBJ1-1; D possibly corresponds to TRBD1 (5 bases). This CDR3 contains 14 residues. V shed 3 bases and J shed 1 base, with 9 bases lying between them. Looked up from germline, CDR1 is KGHSH and CDR2 is LQKENI. CDR3 protein: CASSPGLENTEAFF. The CDR3 DNA reads TGTGCCAGCTCACCGGGACTCGAGAACACTGAAGCTTTCTTT.

CDR3 protein: CASSQGWEGYGYTF. Here the CDR3 DNA reads TGCGCCAGCAGCCAAGGATGGGAGGGCTATGGCTACACCTTC. The gene calls are TRBV4-1 and TRBJ1-2, with D hard to call. Deletions cut 1 base from V and 4 bases from J, with 10 bases between. Germline lookup yields CDR1 MGHRA and CDR2 YSYEKL. This CDR3 has 14 residues.

The chain combines TRBV5-4 with TRBJ2-1; 10 positions match TRBD2. Germline CDR1 SGHNT, CDR2 YYREEE (reference sequence). This CDR3 is built from 15 residues. V shed 4 bases and J 6 bases; nucleotides not matched to a gene: 7. For the CDR3, the DNA is TGTGCCAGCAGCCTAGGGACTAGCGAAAGCAATGAGCAGTTCTTC. It encodes CASSLGTSESNEQFF.

CDR3 amino acids: CASSLGPQDNVLTF. As DNA, the CDR3 is TGTGCCAGCAGCTTGGGACCACAAGACAACGTCCTGACTTTC. The rearrangement uses TRBV5-6 and TRBJ2-6; D remains unclear. V lost 0 bases and J 9 bases, leaving 10 bases between the germline ends. The length of the CDR3 is 14 residues. In germline, CDR1 is SGHDT, CDR2 YYEEEE.

This clone appeared many times. The genes are TRBV7-8 and TRBJ2-5; 13 positions agree with TRBD2. Germline loops: CDR1 SGHVS, CDR2 FQNEAQ. CDR3 size: 16 residues. J gave up 5 bases and V 5 bases, and 8 bases lay outside the gene matches. This CDR3 is CASSPRTSGSGETQYF. The CDR3 coding sequence is TGTGCCAGCAGCCCACGGACTAGCGGGAGTGGGGAGACCCAGTACTTC.

The genes are TRBV6-5 and TRBJ2-3, with TRBD2 matching over 12 bases. CDR1 is MNHEY, CDR2 SVGAGI, per germline. CDR3 size: 15 residues. V dropped 4 bases and J dropped 4; count of bases not matched to a gene: 3. This CDR3 is CASSLTSGRPDTQYF. CDR3 DNA sequence: TGTGCCAGCAGTTTGACTAGCGGGAGACCAGATACGCAGTATTTT.

This chain links TRBV6-5 with TRBJ2-7; the D gene is possibly TRBD2 (5 bases). There are 14 residues in the CDR3. V lost 5 bases and J lost 4, with 15 bases in between. Per the germline V gene, CDR1 is MNHEY and CDR2 is SVGAGI. DNA of the CDR3: TGTGCCAGCAGTCGAGGACGGGGTATTTACGAGCAGTACTTC. This gives the protein CASSRGRGIYEQYF.

This clone showed up many times. CDR3 bases: TGTGCCAGCAGTTTTGGTCTCGGGATGGACCAAGAGACCCAGTACTTC. It is translated as CASSFGLGMDQETQYF. The chain uses TRBV28 and TRBJ2-5, with D perhaps matching TRBD2 (5 bases). The CDR3 runs to 16 residues. V lost 3 bases and J lost 0, with 14 bases in between. Germline-derived CDR1 and CDR2 are MDHEN and SYDVKM.

The CDR3 spells CAWGGTVYEQYF. CDR3 DNA sequence: TGTGCCTGGGGAGGAACTGTCTACGAGCAGTACTTC. The chain is built from TRBV30 and TRBJ2-7; D perhaps matches TRBD2 (5 bases). Germline values: CDR1 GTSNPN, CDR2 SVGIG (reference sequence). The CDR3 is made up of 12 amino acids. V shed 5 bases and J shed 3 bases, with 11 bases lying between them.

V usage is TRBV9 and J usage is TRBJ2-3; the match to TRBD2 covers 11 bases. CDR1 and CDR2 from the germline V gene are SGDLS and YYNGEE. With 3 bases clipped from V and 2 bases from J, the junction kept 5 bases outside the gene matches. The CDR3 totals 16 residues. CDR3 sequence: CASSGRLAGNTDTQYF. Written as DNA, the CDR3 is TGTGCCAGCAGCGGCAGACTAGCGGGGAACACAGATACGCAGTATTTT.

This clone turned up a few times. V gene TRBV7-2 combines with J gene TRBJ2-5; the D gene is possibly TRBD2 (5 bases). Germline V CDR1 and CDR2: SGHTA, FQGNSA. There are 15 residues in the CDR3. V gave up 2 bases and J gave up 1 base, with 11 bases separating them. The CDR3 sequence is CASSLNGGPQETQYF. The CDR3 nucleotides read TGTGCCAGCAGCTTAAATGGCGGGCCCCAAGAGACCCAGTACTTC. The full variable domain, its missing parts supplied by reference TRBV7-2 and TRBJ2-5, is GAGVSQSPSNKVTEKGKDVELRCDPISGHTALYWYRQSLGQGLEFLIYFQGNSAPDKSGLPSDRFSAERTGGSVSTLTIQRTQQEDSAVYLCASSLNGGPQETQYFGPGTRLLVL.

In this sample, this clone turned up a few times. The rearrangement joins TRBV28 to TRBJ2-7; 8 nucleotides align to TRBD2. V was pared by 7 bases and J by 0 bases, with 8 bases of the junction left unmatched. The germline CDR1 and CDR2 sequences are MDHEN and SYDVKM. The CDR3 runs 15 residues. CDR3 nucleotide sequence: TGTGCCAGCATTGGGCTAGCGGGCGCCTCCTACGAGCAGTACTTC. This gives the protein CASIGLAGASYEQYF.

The chain employs TRBV30 and TRBJ2-7; the match to TRBD1 covers 8 bases. The CDR3 consists of 14 residues. CDR1 is GTSNPN and CDR2 is SVGIG in the germline V gene (reference sequence). J was trimmed by 0 bases and V by 5 bases; bases with no gene match: 6. CDR3 amino acids: CAWATGVSSYEQYF. In nucleotides, the CDR3 is TGTGCCTGGGCGACAGGGGTGAGCTCCTACGAGCAGTACTTC.

J is TRBJ2-1 and V is TRBV29-1; tentative D call: TRBD1 (5 bases). CDR1 and CDR2 (germline): SQVTM, ANQGSEA. This CDR3 region has 14 residues. V was clipped by 4 bases and J by 9 bases, with 19 bases between them. CDR3 loop: CSVVVGQGRGEQFF. In DNA form, the CDR3 reads TGCAGCGTTGTGGTAGGGCAGGGAAGGGGTGAGCAGTTCTTC.

This rearrangement joins TRBV29-1 to TRBJ1-2; 8 bases are shared with TRBD1. The V gene's germline CDR1 is SQVTM and CDR2 ANQGSEA. V shed 7 bases and J 2 bases; nucleotides not matched to a gene: 9. The CDR3 has 14 amino acids. CDR3 DNA: TGCAGCGCGGCGACAGGGGCGCTGAACTATGGCTACACCTTC. It translates to CSAATGALNYGYTF.

In its sample, this clone was seen many times. This chain links TRBV13 with TRBJ1-2, with 7 bases lining up with TRBD1. Germline CDR1 and CDR2: PRHDT and FYEKMQ (reference sequence). Trimming cost V 3 bases and J 8 bases; bases outside gene matches: 9. The CDR3 covers 14 residues. CDR3 residues: CASSFRQGEGGYTF. CDR3 DNA: TGTGCCAGCAGCTTCCGACAGGGAGAGGGCGGCTACACCTTC.

This clone was seen many times. The J gene is TRBJ2-6, the V gene TRBV5-4, with D maybe TRBD2 (6 bases). V lost 4 bases and J lost 4, with 12 bases in between. Germline values: CDR1 SGHNT, CDR2 YYREEE (reference sequence). The CDR3 totals 15 residues. The CDR3 DNA follows: TGTGCCAGCAGCCGAGGAGGGGTCGGGGCCAACGTCCTGACTTTC. The encoded protein is CASSRGGVGANVLTF.

This clone turned up a few times. The rearrangement joins TRBV23-1 to TRBJ2-1, with D unclear. TRBV23-1 is assigned to the ORF class and has an uncertain function. The CDR3 spans 15 residues. V gave up 0 bases and J gave up 4 bases, with 10 bases separating them. DNA of the CDR3: TGCGCCAGCAGTCAATCGAGGCATCAATACAATGAGCAGTTCTTC. Amino acid sequence: CASSQSRHQYNEQFF.

This chain uses TRBV28 with TRBJ2-4; maybe TRBD2 (6 bases). Looked up from germline, CDR1 is MDHEN and CDR2 is SYDVKM. Trimming took 5 bases from V and 0 from J, leaving 14 bases between them. The CDR3 is made up of 16 amino acids. CDR3 nucleotide sequence: TGTGCCAGCAGTACCGGGACTTCCTTAGCCAAAAACATTCAGTACTTC. Translation gives CASSTGTSLAKNIQYF.